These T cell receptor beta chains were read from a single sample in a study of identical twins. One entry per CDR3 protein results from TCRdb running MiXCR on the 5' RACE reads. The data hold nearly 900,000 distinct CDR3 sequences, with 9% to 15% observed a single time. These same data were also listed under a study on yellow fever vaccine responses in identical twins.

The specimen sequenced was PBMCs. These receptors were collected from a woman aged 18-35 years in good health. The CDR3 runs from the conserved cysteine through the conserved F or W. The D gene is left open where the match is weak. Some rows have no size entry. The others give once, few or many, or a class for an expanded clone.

cdr3_aa: CAIRLALAHEQFF; cdr3_nt: TGTGCCATCAGGCTAGCGCTTGCCCATGAGCAGTTCTTC; j_call: TRBJ2-1; clone_size: .; d_call: .; v_call: TRBV10-3
cdr3_aa: CASSTGTSDNNEQFF; cdr3_nt: TGTGCCAGCAGCACCGGGACTAGCGACAACAATGAGCAGTTCTTC; j_call: TRBJ2-1; clone_size: .; d_call: TRBD2; v_call: TRBV7-6
cdr3_aa: CASSFWEQGLGTEAFF; cdr3_nt: TGTGCCAGCAGCTTTTGGGAACAGGGGTTGGGCACTGAAGCTTTCTTT; j_call: TRBJ1-1; clone_size: .; d_call: TRBD1; v_call: TRBV7-8
cdr3_aa: CASRPSGSGYEQYF; cdr3_nt: TGTGCCAGCAGACCCAGCGGGAGTGGTTACGAGCAGTACTTC; j_call: TRBJ2-7; clone_size: many; d_call: TRBD2; v_call: TRBV14
cdr3_aa: CASSFSVTTGELFF; cdr3_nt: TGCGCCAGCAGCTTTAGCGTCACCACCGGGGAGCTGTTTTTT; j_call: TRBJ2-2; clone_size: few; d_call: .; v_call: TRBV5-1
cdr3_aa: CASSSDPGTSGRGSHEQYF; cdr3_nt: TGTGCCAGCAGCTCGGATCCCGGGACTAGCGGGAGAGGATCCCACGAGCAGTACTTC; j_call: TRBJ2-7; clone_size: .; d_call: TRBD2; v_call: TRBV5-6
cdr3_aa: CASSPTTFNEQFF; cdr3_nt: TGTGCCAGCAGCCCGACTACATTCAATGAGCAGTTCTTC; j_call: TRBJ2-1; clone_size: .; d_call: .; v_call: TRBV7-9
cdr3_aa: CASSPRWASGGADTQYF; cdr3_nt: TGTGCCAGCAGCCCCCGGTGGGCTAGCGGGGGGGCAGATACGCAGTATTTT; j_call: TRBJ2-3; clone_size: many; d_call: TRBD2; v_call: TRBV12-3/TRBV12-4
cdr3_aa: CASSHSVDRGYEQYF; cdr3_nt: TGCGCCAGCAGCCACAGTGTCGACAGGGGCTACGAGCAGTACTTC; j_call: TRBJ2-7; clone_size: .; d_call: TRBD1; v_call: TRBV5-1
cdr3_aa: CASSFGSANTGELFF; cdr3_nt: TGTGCCAGCAGCTTTGGGTCAGCGAACACCGGGGAGCTGTTTTTT; j_call: TRBJ2-2; clone_size: few; d_call: .; v_call: TRBV5-5
cdr3_aa: CSARDVDSYEQYF; cdr3_nt: TGCAGTGCTAGAGATGTAGACTCCTACGAGCAGTACTTC; j_call: TRBJ2-7; clone_size: .; d_call: .; v_call: TRBV20-1
cdr3_aa: CASSNIPGNTIYF; cdr3_nt: TGTGCCAGCAGTAACATCCCTGGAAACACCATATATTTT; j_call: TRBJ1-3; clone_size: few; d_call: .; v_call: TRBV12-3/TRBV12-4
cdr3_aa: CASSDTSPGEQFF; cdr3_nt: TGTGCCAGCAGTGATACTAGCCCCGGGGAGCAGTTCTTC; j_call: TRBJ2-1; clone_size: .; d_call: .; v_call: TRBV25-1
cdr3_aa: CASSSGTGGSTEAFF; cdr3_nt: TGCGCCAGCAGCTCTGGGACAGGGGGATCTACTGAAGCTTTCTTT; j_call: TRBJ1-1; clone_size: few; d_call: TRBD1; v_call: TRBV5-1
cdr3_aa: CASSPRVYREETQYF; cdr3_nt: TGCGCCAGCAGCCCCAGGGTTTATCGGGAAGAGACCCAGTACTTC; j_call: TRBJ2-5; clone_size: few; d_call: .; v_call: TRBV4-1